The TCR beta chain under discussion was sequenced for a study of post-analysis software for immune sequencing data. General study findings and limits: Elevated frequency relative to controls characterized several TRBV segments in patients, TRBV5-6, TRBV5-1 and TRBV20-1 among them. F-measure co-clustering was strong for batch-matched samples. Controls showed significantly higher normalized Chao1 diversity than did multiple sclerosis patients.

The germline V gene has CDR1 LGHNA and CDR2 YNFKEQ. This CDR3 is 16 amino acids long. V shed 1 base and J shed 5 bases, with 18 bases lying between them. Unique molecular identifiers featured in each of the TCR beta cDNA libraries. With roughly 0.85 to 11 million T cells as the source, approximately 500,000 cDNA molecules resulted. Using its own MiXCR run on the PCR reads, TCRdb lists one record per CDR3 protein. The table has around 500,000 distinct CDR3 sequences, roughly 34% seen once. This clonotype was found a few times. Its matching antigen is unknown. The TCR originated in a girl aged 2 to 17 with multiple sclerosis. Specimen: blood. The chain carries TRBV4-2 and TRBJ2-7; D is perhaps TRBD2 (7 bases). The CDR3 region is CASSQGAGGGPNEQYF. The CDR3 DNA reads TGTGCCAGCAGCCAAGGGGCCGGCGGGGGCCCAAACGAGCAGTACTTC.